This paragraph reports one TCR beta chain. This record comes from a study of read filtering for tumor transcriptome and immune sequencing. The library was built from roughly 400 ng RNA with molecular barcoded adaptors for alpha/delta and beta/gamma chains. TCRdb re-called the reads through MiXCR, storing one row per CDR3 protein. The sample contains approximately 93,000 distinct CDR3 sequences, roughly 21% of which appear only once. Trimming pared 6 bases from V and 3 bases from J, leaving 18 bases between. Germline lookup yields CDR1 MNHEY and CDR2 SMNVEV (reference sequence). This CDR3 has 16 residues.

Sequences were obtained from a population of CD138-negative cells sorted from bone marrow. This receptor was identified in a donor at least 40 years old with multiple myeloma. The chain combines TRBV27 with TRBJ2-1, with D unresolved. The chain's CDR3 is CASSTARVPLYNEQFF. The CDR3 nucleotides are TGTGCCAGCAGCACCGCAAGGGTCCCCCTCTACAATGAGCAGTTCTTC.